The T cell receptor beta chain under discussion was sequenced for a study of PD-L1 blockade in urothelial cancer. Looking at the study overall: Males with urothelial cancer arising in the bladder constituted most of the roughly 30 patients.

This CDR3 has 21 amino acids. V gave up 4 bases and J gave up 0 bases; unmatched junction bases: 15. Germline V gene data show CDR1 as KGHSH and CDR2 as LQKENI. Clones were sequenced by immunoSEQ multiplex PCR, and TCRdb holds only the in-frame ones, with some missing. The repertoire consists of 40,000 or so clones, with over 75% occurring once and the leading ten covering about 3.5%. The chain is built from TRBV18 and TRBJ2-2, with 12 bases matching TRBD2. This specimen consisted of PBMCs, obtained around atezolizumab (anti-PD-L1) treatment. The clonotype comes from a man between 70 and 80 years old with urothelial cancer. The CDR3 DNA sequence: TGTGCCAGCTCACTTCGCGGACTAGCGGGGTCCCAGCGGGCGAACACCGGGGAGCTGTTTTTT. This encodes CASSLRGLAGSQRANTGELFF.